This note documents a single T cell receptor beta chain sequence. Antigen unknown. The data stem from a study of CD8 T cells in ankylosing spondylitis. Study-level findings and limits: What appeared characteristic of ankylosing spondylitis blood was a TCR beta motif of eight highly homologous variants.

Per the germline V gene, CDR1 is DFQATT and CDR2 is SNEGSKA (reference sequence). V was trimmed by 5 bases and J by 3 bases, leaving 14 bases between them. This CDR3 is built from 14 residues. A single record per CDR3 protein comes from TCRdb applying MiXCR to the 5' RACE reads. The sample contains about 450,000 distinct CDR3 sequences, 20% to 30% of which appear only once. The sequenced sample was blood, either unsorted or a sorted T cell fraction (not recorded which). This chain links TRBV20-1 with TRBJ2-1; perhaps TRBD2 as D (5 bases). The TCR originated in a male donor with ankylosing spondylitis. Written as DNA, the CDR3 is TGCAGTGCTGAACTAGAAGGTGACTACAATGAGCAGTTCTTC. It codes for CSAELEGDYNEQFF.